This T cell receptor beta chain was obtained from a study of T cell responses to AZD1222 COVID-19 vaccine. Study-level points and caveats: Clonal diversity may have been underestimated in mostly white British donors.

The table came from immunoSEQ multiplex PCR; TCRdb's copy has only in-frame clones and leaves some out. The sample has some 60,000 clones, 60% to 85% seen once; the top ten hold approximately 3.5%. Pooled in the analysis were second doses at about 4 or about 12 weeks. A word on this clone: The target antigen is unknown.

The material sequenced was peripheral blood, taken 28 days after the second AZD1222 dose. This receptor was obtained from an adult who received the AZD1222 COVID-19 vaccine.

The CDR3 sequence is CASSSGGWQGRGNTIYF. The CDR3 region has the DNA TGTGCCAGCAGTTCCGGAGGGTGGCAGGGAAGAGGAAACACCATATATTTT. This chain joins TRBV6-2 or TRBV6-3 and TRBJ1-3; D might be TRBD1 (5 bases). This CDR3 comprises 17 residues. Trimming cost V 4 bases and J 4 bases, with 20 bases left between them. Germline V gene data show CDR1 as MNHEY and CDR2 as SVGEGT.